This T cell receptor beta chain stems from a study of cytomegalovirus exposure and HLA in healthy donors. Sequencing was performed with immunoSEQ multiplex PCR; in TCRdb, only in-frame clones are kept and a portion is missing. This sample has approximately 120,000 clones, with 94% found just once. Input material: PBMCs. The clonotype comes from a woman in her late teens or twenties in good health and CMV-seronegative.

Written as DNA, the CDR3 is TGTGCCAGTAGTATAGATCTAGGGGACGAGCAGTACTTC. Protein sequence: CASSIDLGDEQYF. The chain employs TRBV19 and TRBJ2-7, with D possibly TRBD1 on 5 matching bases. The CDR3 covers 13 residues. Germline V CDR1 and CDR2: LNHDA, SQIVND (reference sequence). The V and J ends lost 0 bases and 5 bases respectively, with 8 bases between them.